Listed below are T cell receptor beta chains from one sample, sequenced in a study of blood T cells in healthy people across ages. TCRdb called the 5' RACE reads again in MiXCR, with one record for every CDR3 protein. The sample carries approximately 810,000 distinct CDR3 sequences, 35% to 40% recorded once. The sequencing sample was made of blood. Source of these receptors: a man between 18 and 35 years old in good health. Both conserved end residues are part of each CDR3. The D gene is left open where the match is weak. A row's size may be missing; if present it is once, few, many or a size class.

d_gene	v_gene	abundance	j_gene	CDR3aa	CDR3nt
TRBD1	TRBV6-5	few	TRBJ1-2	CASSYSTGGDYGYTF	TGTGCCAGCAGTTACTCGACAGGGGGCGACTATGGCTACACCTTC
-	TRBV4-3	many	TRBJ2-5	CASSQDYQGRAEETQYF	TGCGCCAGCAGCCAAGATTATCAGGGAAGGGCCGAAGAGACCCAGTACTTC
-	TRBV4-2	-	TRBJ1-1	CASSQEPPGAENTEAFF	TGTGCCAGCAGCCAAGAACCCCCGGGGGCCGAGAACACTGAAGCTTTCTTT
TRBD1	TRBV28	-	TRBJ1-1	CASSFEAGGNTEAFF	TGTGCCAGCAGTTTTGAGGCAGGGGGGAACACTGAAGCTTTCTTT
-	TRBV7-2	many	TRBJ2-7	CASSLGRAIYEQYF	TGTGCCAGCAGCTTGGGCAGGGCAATCTACGAGCAGTACTTC
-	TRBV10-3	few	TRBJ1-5	CAISGGSNQPQHF	TGTGCCATCAGTGGGGGTAGCAATCAGCCCCAGCATTTT
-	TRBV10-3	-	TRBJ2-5	CAISMAWGQETQYF	TGTGCCATCAGTATGGCTTGGGGGCAAGAGACCCAGTACTTC
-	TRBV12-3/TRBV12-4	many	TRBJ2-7	CASSFWGGPSYEQYF	TGTGCCAGCAGTTTTTGGGGGGGGCCTAGCTACGAGCAGTACTTC
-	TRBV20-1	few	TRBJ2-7	CSARDPGSGSYEQYF	TGCAGTGCTAGAGATCCAGGCAGCGGCTCCTACGAGCAGTACTTC
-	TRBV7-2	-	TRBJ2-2	CASTLNGQKNTGELFF	TGTGCCAGCACATTAAATGGACAGAAGAACACCGGGGAGCTGTTTTTT
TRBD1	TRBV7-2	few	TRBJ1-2	CASSLARDRATYYGYTF	TGTGCCAGCAGCTTAGCGCGGGACAGGGCGACTTACTATGGCTACACCTTC
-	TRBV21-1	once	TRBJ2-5	CASSKGRFPDFPNLYQETQYF	TGTGCCAGCAGCAAAGGGCGCTTCCCGGACTTTCCGAACTTGTACCAAGAGACCCAGTACTTC
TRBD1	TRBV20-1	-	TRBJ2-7	CSMDRGLYEQYF	TGCAGCATGGACAGGGGTCTCTACGAGCAGTACTTC
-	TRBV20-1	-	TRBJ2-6	CSASGISGANVLTF	TGCAGTGCCTCTGGAATCTCTGGGGCCAACGTCCTGACTTTC
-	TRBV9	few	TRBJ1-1	CASTGSNTEAFF	TGTGCCAGCACGGGCTCGAACACTGAAGCTTTCTTT
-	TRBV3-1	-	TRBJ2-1	CASSPFRGLSSYNEQFF	TGTGCCAGCAGCCCTTTCCGGGGGCTGTCCTCCTACAATGAGCAGTTCTTC
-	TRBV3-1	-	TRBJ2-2	CASSQVRELFF	TGTGCCAGCAGCCAAGTCAGGGAGCTGTTTTTT
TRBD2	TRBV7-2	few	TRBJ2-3	CASSSTSGGVIDTQYF	TGTGCCAGCAGCTCGACTAGCGGGGGGGTTATAGATACGCAGTATTTT
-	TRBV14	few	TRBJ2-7	CASSHLVTYEQYF	TGTGCCAGCAGCCACCTCGTTACCTACGAGCAGTACTTC
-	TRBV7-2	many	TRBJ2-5	CASSLELDEETQYF	TGTGCCAGCAGCTTAGAACTGGATGAAGAGACCCAGTACTTC
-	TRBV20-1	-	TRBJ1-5	CSASGGGQGSNQPQHF	TGCAGTGCTTCCGGCGGGGGCCAGGGGAGCAATCAGCCCCAGCATTTT
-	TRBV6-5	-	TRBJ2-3	CASSYSSGRDTQYF	TGTGCCAGCAGTTACTCGAGTGGGAGAGATACGCAGTATTTT
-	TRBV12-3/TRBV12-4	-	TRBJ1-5	CASSLVTVYSNQPQHF	TGTGCCAGCAGTTTAGTTACAGTCTATAGCAATCAGCCCCAGCATTTT